What follows describes a single T cell receptor beta chain. Antigen specificity is unknown. At one of its ends the junction is not consistent with the germline gene, which may arise from a read error. Method: immunoSEQ multiplex PCR; TCRdb's copy keeps in-frame clones and lacks some. The sample consists of more than 15,000 clones, just under 75% of them appearing once. The data stem from a study of CD4 T cells in relation to SARS-CoV-2 and coronaviruses. CDR3 size: 15 residues. Per germline, CDR1 SSHAT and CDR2 FNYEAQ (reference sequence). The unexposed donors gave CD4+ T cells in about 2011-2019, prior to COVID-19. CD4+ T cells were isolated from the cells after about ten days of culture. As cell numbers allowed, unexposed-donor CD4+ T cells faced SARS-CoV-2 S/N and four cold-coronavirus spikes.

This receptor was taken from a human donor in good health. Specimen: CD4+ T cells from PBMCs, cultured in vitro. The chain is built from TRBV7-7 and TRBJ2-7, with TRBD2 matching 12 bases. The CDR3 protein is CASSPGLAGPYEQYF. The CDR3 DNA is TGTGCTAGCAGCCCCGGACTAGCGGGACCCTACGAGCAGTACTTC.